This T cell receptor (beta chain) was sequenced in a study of blood T cell repertoires in COVID-19. Authors' analysis steps: Estimated nucleated cell counts came from reference gene primer amplification. Measured with immunoSEQ multiplex PCR; TCRdb has only the in-frame clones, and not every one. The V and J calls and clone size are taken from that table; D and trimming were inferred from the DNA. The data show about 78,000 clones, with around nine tenths seen just once and approximately 1.8% held by the top ten. Germline CDR1 MDHEN, CDR2 SYDVKM. V lost 5 bases to trimming and J lost 5 bases; unmatched junction nucleotides: 5. The CDR3 has 15 amino acids.

Sequencing was done on a sample of peripheral blood. This receptor was taken from an older woman with acute or convalescent COVID-19. This rearrangement joins TRBV28 to TRBJ2-5; TRBD2 agrees at 13 bases. CDR3 sequence: CASSPGLAGVETQYF. CDR3 nucleotide sequence: TGTGCCAGCAGTCCCGGACTAGCGGGAGTTGAGACCCAGTACTTC.